These 28 T cell receptor beta chains originate from one sample sequenced in a study of cytomegalovirus exposure and HLA in healthy donors. Profiling relied on immunoSEQ multiplex PCR, and the TCRdb table lists in-frame clones only, not all of them. The data hold around 150,000 clones, with under 90% observed a single time. Sequencing used PBMCs. The origin of the receptors is a man aged 18 to 29 in good health and CMV-seropositive.

This rearrangement joins TRBV21-1 to TRBJ2-1; TRBD2, the table's D call, was not compared with the DNA. TRBV21-1 is described as a pseudogene. This CDR3 is 20 amino acids long. The CDR3 bases are TGTGCCAGCAGCAAATCTCAGACTAGCGGGAGAGGTCGGGGGTACAATGAGCAGTTCTTC. This gives the protein CASSKSQTSGRGRGYNEQFF.

The genes are TRBV7-9 and TRBJ2-2, with a possible D match to TRBD2 (5 bases). The germline V gene has CDR1 SEHNR and CDR2 FQNEAQ (reference sequence). CDR3 length equals 16 residues. V was cut by 1 base and J by 2 bases, with 11 bases left in between. The CDR3 spells CASSLDGNFNTGELFF. The CDR3 bases are TGTGCCAGCAGCTTAGACGGGAACTTTAACACCGGGGAGCTGTTTTTT.

The gene calls are TRBV7-9 and TRBJ1-5; D might be TRBD1 (5 bases). V gave up 5 bases and J gave up 7 bases, with 12 bases separating them. Germline values: CDR1 SEHNR, CDR2 FQNEAQ (reference sequence). The CDR3 has 13 amino acids. The CDR3 nucleotides are TGTGCCAGCAGCGCCGCTACAGGCCAGCCCCAGCATTTT. This codes for CASSAATGQPQHF.

The chain is built from TRBV5-5 and TRBJ2-2, with no clear D. CDR1 is SGHKS, CDR2 YYEKEE, per germline (reference sequence). The CDR3 covers 13 residues. The ends were cut back, 2 bases at V and 1 base at J, with 3 bases in the middle. CDR3 sequence: CASSFRNTGELFF. Written as DNA, the CDR3 is TGTGCCAGCAGCTTTAGGAACACCGGGGAGCTGTTTTTT.

The chain combines TRBV10-3 with TRBJ1-4, with 8 bases that match TRBD1. The CDR3 spans 16 residues. J gave up 0 bases and V 6 bases, and 6 bases lay outside the gene matches. The germline V gene has CDR1 ENHRY and CDR2 SYGVKD. The CDR3 here is CAISATGGATNEKLFF. CDR3 sequence (DNA): TGTGCCATCAGCGCCACAGGGGGAGCAACTAATGAAAAACTGTTTTTT.

This chain connects TRBV18 to TRBJ2-1, with 13 bases identical to TRBD2. The CDR3 extends over 18 amino acids. CDR1 and CDR2 from the germline V gene are KGHSH and LQKENI. J was trimmed by 0 bases and V by 2 bases; bases with no gene match: 4. In nucleotides, the CDR3 is TGTGCCAGCTCACCAGGACTAGCGGGAGTGAGCTCCTACAATGAGCAGTTCTTC. As protein: CASSPGLAGVSSYNEQFF.

The chain joins TRBV6-1 to TRBJ2-1; weak D call: TRBD1 (6 bases). The CDR3 is made up of 13 amino acids. V lost 7 bases and J 4 bases, leaving 11 bases between the germline ends. Per germline, CDR1 MNHNS and CDR2 SASEGT. The CDR3 loop reads CASNSQGYNEQFF. The CDR3 nucleotides read TGTGCCAGCAACTCACAGGGTTACAATGAGCAGTTCTTC.

The chain recombines TRBV5-1 with TRBJ1-3; 8 positions agree with TRBD1. Germline V gene sequence: CDR1 SGHRS, CDR2 YFSETQ. V lost 0 bases, J lost 4 bases, and 6 bases stayed unmatched. The CDR3 is 16 residues long. The CDR3 DNA is TGCGCCAGCAGCTTGGATGACAGGGGACCAGGAAACACCATATATTTT. It specifies CASSLDDRGPGNTIYF.

This chain links TRBV2 with TRBJ1-1; TRBD1 matches at 7 bases. The V gene's germline CDR1 is SNHLY and CDR2 FYNNEI. Trimming took 4 bases from V and 1 from J; bases not matched to a gene: 6. This CDR3 contains 15 residues. CDR3 amino acids: CASSAARQGNTEAFF. The DNA for the CDR3 is TGTGCCAGCAGTGCTGCGAGACAGGGGAACACTGAAGCTTTCTTT.

V and J are TRBV7-3 and TRBJ2-2, with 11 bases identical to TRBD2. Germline V gene sequence: CDR1 SGHTA, CDR2 FQGTGA. With V trimmed by 8 bases and J by 6 bases, 11 bases remained unmatched. This CDR3 region has 16 residues. The chain's CDR3 is CASSRPASGRPGELFF. For the CDR3, the DNA is TGTGCCAGCTCTCGTCCGGCTAGCGGGAGGCCCGGGGAGCTGTTTTTT. Supplemented by reference TRBV7-3 and TRBJ2-2, the full variable domain reads GAGVSQTPSNKVTEKGKYVELRCDPISGHTALYWYRQSLGQGPEFLIYFQGTGAADDSGLPNDRFFAVRPEGSVSTLKIQRTERGDSAVYLCASSRPASGRPGELFFGEGSRLTVL.

The chain uses TRBV6-6 and TRBJ2-7; 12 positions agree with TRBD2. The CDR3 sequence is 14 residues long. The germline CDR1 and CDR2 sequences are MNHNY and SVGAGI (reference sequence). Trimming cost V 7 bases and J 4 bases; bases outside gene matches: 5. The CDR3 DNA reads as TGTGCCAGCATCGCGGGACTAGCGGGTTACGAGCAGTACTTC. Protein sequence: CASIAGLAGYEQYF.

The chain employs TRBV4-2 and TRBJ1-1; no clear D gene. The CDR3 is 15 residues long. Germline V lookup: CDR1 LGHNA, CDR2 YNFKEQ. V was pared by 4 bases and J by 1 base, with 13 bases between. In DNA form, the CDR3 reads TGTGCCAGCAGCCCTTCTCCTGGGCAGAACACTGAAGCTTTCTTT. This translates into CASSPSPGQNTEAFF.

V usage is TRBV9 and J usage is TRBJ2-3, with TRBD2 matching over 14 bases. The CDR3 extends over 17 amino acids. From germline, CDR1 is SGDLS and CDR2 YYNGEE. The V gene end was trimmed by 4 bases and the J gene end by 5 bases; junction bases not matched to a gene: 9. Here the CDR3 reads CASSPGGGTSGRDTQYF. The CDR3 DNA sequence: TGTGCCAGCAGCCCAGGGGGGGGGACTAGCGGGAGAGATACGCAGTATTTT.

The genes are TRBV18 and TRBJ1-2, with 8 bases aligning to TRBD1. In germline, CDR1 is KGHSH, CDR2 LQKENI. CDR3 length: 15 amino acids. J gave up 1 base and V 6 bases, and 7 bases lay outside the gene matches. CDR3 protein: CASSDGQGYNYGYTF. CDR3 nucleotides: TGTGCCAGCTCGGATGGACAGGGATATAACTATGGCTACACCTTC.

This chain joins TRBV4-2 and TRBJ1-5; D gene uncertain. CDR3 size: 15 residues. Germline values: CDR1 LGHNA, CDR2 YNFKEQ. Between the trimmed V and J ends, which lost 2 bases and 0 bases, there was a span of 8 bases. The DNA of the CDR3 is TGTGCCAGCAGCCAAAAGAGCGATAGCAATCAGCCCCAGCATTTT. Its protein is CASSQKSDSNQPQHF.

The chain combines TRBV9 with TRBJ2-5, with D perhaps TRBD2 (6 bases). Per germline, CDR1 SGDLS and CDR2 YYNGEE. Trimming stripped 0 bases from V and 2 bases from J, with 14 bases between. This CDR3 comprises 16 residues. In DNA form, the CDR3 reads TGTGCCAGCAGCGTAGTATCGGGAGTTGGACAAGAGACCCAGTACTTC. It encodes CASSVVSGVGQETQYF.

The chain carries TRBV9 and TRBJ2-1; a weak D match, TRBD2 (7 bases). Trimming took 4 bases from V and 12 from J, leaving 20 bases between them. CDR3 size: 14 residues. Germline V gene data show CDR1 as SGDLS and CDR2 as YYNGEE. The CDR3 reads CASSLPGAGDVQFF. The CDR3, as DNA: TGTGCCAGCAGCCTCCCGGGGGCGGGAGATGTGCAGTTCTTC.

In this sample, this clone turned up once. V usage is TRBV20-1 and J usage is TRBJ1-1; maybe TRBD1 (6 bases). CDR1 and CDR2 (germline): DFQATT, SNEGSKA (reference sequence). This CDR3 has 11 residues. Trimming removed 6 bases from V and 7 bases from J, with 12 bases in between. As DNA, the CDR3 is TGCAGTGCAACGGACAGACTTGAAGCTTTCTTT. Its translation: CSATDRLEAFF.

This CDR3 reads CASSLAPGKPEAFF. The CDR3 DNA sequence: TGTGCCAGCAGCTTGGCTCCGGGGAAACCTGAAGCTTTCTTT. V and J are TRBV7-9 and TRBJ1-1; no definite D call. V was cut by 3 bases and J by 6 bases, with 14 bases left in between. There are 14 residues in the CDR3. The germline V gene has CDR1 SEHNR and CDR2 FQNEAQ (reference sequence).

The genes are TRBV20-1 and TRBJ1-5; no clear D. Trimming cost V 6 bases and J 6 bases, with 6 bases left between them. Germline V gene sequence: CDR1 DFQATT, CDR2 SNEGSKA (reference sequence). The CDR3 covers 10 residues. CDR3 sequence reads: CSAGSQPQHF. The CDR3 DNA follows: TGCAGTGCGGGGAGTCAGCCCCAGCATTTT.

The V and J genes are TRBV4-1 and TRBJ2-3; 9 bases match TRBD1. The V gene's germline CDR1 is MGHRA and CDR2 YSYEKL. V was pared by 1 base and J by 0 bases, with 5 bases of the junction left unmatched. The CDR3 spans 17 residues. CDR3 nucleotide sequence: TGCGCCAGCAGCCAAGTAACAGGGGGCTTGAGCACAGATACGCAGTATTTT. It specifies CASSQVTGGLSTDTQYF.

This clone was counted a few times. The V and J genes are TRBV29-1 and TRBJ1-5; D uncertain. The CDR3 consists of 14 residues. Germline V gives CDR1 SQVTM, CDR2 ANQGSEA. V lost 6 bases and J lost 3, with 15 bases in between. CDR3 region: CSVGGTDPNQPQHF. CDR3 DNA: TGCAGCGTAGGTGGTACAGACCCCAATCAGCCCCAGCATTTT. The full variable domain, with the rest looked up from reference TRBV29-1 and TRBJ1-5, is SAVISQKPSRDICQRGTSLTIQCQVDSQVTMMFWYRQQPGQSLTLIATANQGSEATYESGFVIDKFPISRPNLTFSTLTVSNMSPEDSSIYLCSVGGTDPNQPQHFGDGTRLSIL.

The V call is TRBV18, the J call TRBJ2-4; no firm D call. CDR1 is KGHSH, CDR2 LQKENI, per germline. The CDR3 spans 15 residues. The V end lost 3 bases, the J end lost 0 bases, and 9 bases lay between the germline ends. The CDR3 DNA is TGTGCCAGCTCACCGTCGGTAGTAGCCAAAAACATTCAGTACTTC. Amino acids: CASSPSVVAKNIQYF.

The chain is built from TRBV6-6 and TRBJ2-4, with 8 bases lining up with TRBD2. V was clipped by 5 bases and J by 4 bases; unmatched bases: 10. Germline CDR1 MNHNY, CDR2 SVGAGI (reference sequence). This CDR3 is built from 16 residues. CDR3 nucleotides: TGTGCCAGCAGTCCCCCTTATCGGGAGGGAAAAAACATTCAGTACTTC. As protein: CASSPPYREGKNIQYF.

The chain uses TRBV28 and TRBJ1-1, with TRBD1 identical over 8 bases. CDR3 length: 16 residues. V dropped 8 bases and J dropped 10; count of bases not matched to a gene: 21. Germline V CDR1 and CDR2: MDHEN, SYDVKM. CDR3 sequence (DNA): TGTGCCAGCGGAGGGTCCCCGAATATACAGGGGGGACGAGCTTTCTTT. It codes for CASGGSPNIQGGRAFF.

The table lists this clone with a count of one. V usage is TRBV5-5 and J usage is TRBJ1-4; TRBD1 aligns across 9 bases. This CDR3 region has 16 residues. V was pared by 0 bases and J by 3 bases, with 3 bases of the junction left unmatched. Germline V gene lookup returns CDR1 SGHKS and CDR2 YYEKEE (reference sequence). CDR3 loop: CASSLVQGASNEKLFF. Here the CDR3 DNA reads TGTGCCAGCAGCTTGGTACAGGGGGCATCTAATGAAAAACTGTTTTTT.

The V gene is TRBV4-1, the J gene TRBJ2-7, with D possibly matching TRBD2 (6 bases). Per germline, CDR1 MGHRA and CDR2 YSYEKL. The CDR3 totals 17 residues. The V and J ends lost 0 bases and 3 bases respectively, with 18 bases between them. The CDR3 spells CASSQDRFGGSDYEQYF. The CDR3 bases are TGCGCCAGCAGCCAAGATCGATTTGGGGGGAGCGACTACGAGCAGTACTTC.

The chain couples TRBV5-1 to TRBJ1-1; D remains ambiguous. The germline V gene has CDR1 SGHRS and CDR2 YFSETQ. This CDR3 is 16 amino acids long. V shed 1 base and J shed 0 bases, with 13 bases lying between them. The CDR3 here is CASSLTMGRVNTEAFF. The CDR3 coding sequence is TGCGCCAGCAGCTTGACTATGGGGAGGGTGAACACTGAAGCTTTCTTT.